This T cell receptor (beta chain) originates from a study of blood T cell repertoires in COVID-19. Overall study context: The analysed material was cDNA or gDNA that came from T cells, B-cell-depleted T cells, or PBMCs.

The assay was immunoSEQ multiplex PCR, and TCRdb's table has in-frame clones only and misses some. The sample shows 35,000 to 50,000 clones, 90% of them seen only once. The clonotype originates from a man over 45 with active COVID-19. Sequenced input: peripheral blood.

In DNA form, the CDR3 reads TGTGCCAGCAGCTTGGGCGGGGCCCGAAACACCATATATTTT. Its protein is CASSLGGARNTIYF. The V call is TRBV5-4, the J call TRBJ1-3; possible D gene TRBD1, 5 bases. The germline V gene encodes CDR1 SGHNT and CDR2 YYREEE (reference sequence). V was cut by 0 bases and J by 5 bases, with 9 bases left in between. The CDR3 has 14 amino acids.